The T cell receptor beta chain described here comes from a study of blood T cell repertoires in COVID-19. Across the whole study: There were acute and convalescent COVID-19 samples, and they came from the United States, Italy and Spain. T cells, B-cell-depleted T cells, or PBMCs provided the cDNA or gDNA that served as material.

Source study methods: Nucleated cell number was recorded as an estimate derived from reference gene primer amplification. The data were produced by immunoSEQ multiplex PCR, yet TCRdb's version contains in-frame clones alone and is incomplete. D and trimming come from the DNA, and the V and J calls and clone size come from that table. The table records more than 85,000 clones, about 88% of them present only once. The V gene end was trimmed by 3 bases and the J gene end by 2 bases; junction bases not matched to a gene: 5. In germline, CDR1 is MDHEN, CDR2 SYDVKM. There are 17 residues in the CDR3. Sequenced material: peripheral blood. The origin of this receptor is a man over 45 with active or convalescent COVID-19. The chain recombines TRBV28 with TRBJ2-3, with TRBD2 identical over 13 bases. DNA for the CDR3: TGTGCCAGCAGTTTCCGACTAGCGGGGGGTCTCACAGATACGCAGTATTTT. Its protein is CASSFRLAGGLTDTQYF. Supplemented by reference TRBV28 and TRBJ2-3, the full variable domain reads DVKVTQSSRYLVKRTGEKVFLECVQDMDHENMFWYRQDPGLGLRLIYFSYDVKMKEKGDIPEGYSVSREKKERFSLILESASTNQTSMYLCASSFRLAGGLTDTQYFGPGTRLTVL.